This T cell receptor beta chain was documented in a study of response to subunit inactivated influenza vaccine. The study's findings and limits: The study's authors posited that every seasonal influenza vaccination enlists few new T cells.

Each CDR3 protein is one row after TCRdb ran MiXCR on the RT-PCR reads. The table has roughly 500,000 distinct CDR3 sequences, approximately 24% seen once. In the case of this clonotype: Its antigen is not identified.

The CDR3 extends over 17 amino acids. V was shortened by 5 bases and J by 1 base, with 17 bases between the two germline ends. The germline CDR1 and CDR2 sequences are KGHDR and SFDVKD. This rearrangement joins TRBV24-1 to TRBJ2-1, with a weak D call TRBD2 (6 bases). The receptor was derived from a man between 45 and 60 years old who received an inactivated influenza vaccine. The material sequenced was CD4+ T cells sorted from PBMCs, taken less than 6 days after vaccination. CDR3 sequence reads: CATSGGVGMGSYNEQFF. CDR3 nucleotides: TGTGCCACCAGTGGGGGGGTGGGAATGGGGTCCTACAATGAGCAGTTCTTC.